These 18 T cell receptor beta chains were sequenced from one sample in a study of cytomegalovirus exposure and HLA in healthy donors. Primers for the PCR totalled 60 Vbeta and 13 Jbeta. Clones were sequenced by immunoSEQ multiplex PCR, and TCRdb holds only the in-frame ones, with some missing. This sample has tens of thousands of clones, with about 71% found just once. Sequenced material: PBMCs. Receptor source: a man in his sixties in good health and CMV-seropositive.

This clone was detected once. The chain links TRBV28 to TRBJ1-1; the D gene is possibly TRBD1 (6 bases). Germline V gene sequence: CDR1 MDHEN, CDR2 SYDVKM. V lost 7 bases, J lost 6 bases, and 18 bases lay in between. The CDR3 is made up of 14 amino acids. CDR3 sequence (DNA): TGTGCCAGCACCCCCGGGGGGCGTCTCTCTGAAGCTTTCTTT. Its protein product is CASTPGGRLSEAFF.

The chain is built from TRBV28 and TRBJ2-7; TRBD1 matches at 9 bases. Germline-derived CDR1 and CDR2 are MDHEN and SYDVKM. The CDR3 consists of 16 residues. V dropped 5 bases and J dropped 2; count of bases not matched to a gene: 10. The CDR3 reads CASSGVGGTGTYEQYF. CDR3 sequence (DNA): TGTGCCAGCAGTGGGGTGGGGGGGACAGGGACCTACGAGCAGTACTTC.

This clone has only one observation. The chain is built from TRBV5-8 and TRBJ2-3; no clear D. V gave up 3 bases and J gave up 7 bases, with 15 bases separating them. CDR1 and CDR2 (germline): SGHTS, YDEGEE. This CDR3 comprises 14 residues. DNA of the CDR3: TGTGCCAGCAGCTGGGCAGTGTTTAATCATACGCAGTATTTT. This sequence encodes CASSWAVFNHTQYF.

This sequence joins TRBV6-5 and TRBJ1-4; D is possibly TRBD1 (6 bases). Germline V gene sequence: CDR1 MNHEY, CDR2 SVGAGI. CDR3 length: 15 amino acids. The V end was cut by 2 bases, the J end by 8 bases, with 15 bases between. The CDR3 DNA follows: TGTGCCAGCAGTTACGAATCACAGGGCCGGGAAAAACTGTTTTTT. It specifies CASSYESQGREKLFF.

V usage is TRBV4-2 and J usage is TRBJ2-7; the match to TRBD2 covers 9 bases. Germline CDR1 and CDR2: LGHNA and YNFKEQ. J gave up 3 bases and V 1 base, and 4 bases lay outside the gene matches. The CDR3 spans 15 residues. The CDR3 is CASSQVSGSIYEQYF. CDR3 DNA sequence: TGTGCCAGCAGCCAAGTTAGCGGGAGCATCTACGAGCAGTACTTC.

V is TRBV7-8 and J is TRBJ2-7; TRBD2 aligns across 8 bases. This CDR3 has 15 residues. The V gene's germline CDR1 is SGHVS and CDR2 FQNEAQ. V dropped 2 bases and J dropped 6; count of bases not matched to a gene: 9. The CDR3 region is CASSLLTAGGAEQYF. CDR3 bases: TGTGCCAGCAGCTTACTGACCGCGGGGGGAGCCGAGCAGTACTTC.

This clone was counted only a few times. This sequence joins TRBV7-8 and TRBJ2-2; tentatively, D is TRBD1 (6 bases). The CDR3 extends over 15 amino acids. Germline V gene sequence: CDR1 SGHVS, CDR2 FQNEAQ. Trimming left V 3 bases short and J 2 bases short, with 10 bases between. The DNA of the CDR3 is TGTGCCAGCAGCTTCGGGACATATAACACCGGGGAGCTGTTTTTT. This encodes CASSFGTYNTGELFF.

The chain links TRBV5-6 to TRBJ1-5; D gene unclear. This CDR3 has 16 amino acids. CDR1 is SGHDT and CDR2 is YYEEEE in the germline V gene. Trimming left V 3 bases short and J 0 bases short, with 13 bases between. The CDR3, as DNA: TGTGCCAGCAGCTCTACGACGGGGTATAGCAATCAGCCCCAGCATTTT. This encodes CASSSTTGYSNQPQHF.

The rearrangement links TRBV19 to TRBJ2-1; the match to TRBD1 covers 10 bases. V trimming: 1 base; J trimming: 5 bases; junction bases outside the gene matches: 5. The CDR3 consists of 16 residues. CDR1 LNHDA and CDR2 SQIVND come from the germline V gene (reference sequence). The CDR3 protein is CASSIAATGGHNEQFF. The CDR3 bases are TGTGCCAGTAGTATAGCTGCGACAGGGGGCCACAATGAGCAGTTCTTC.

This clone occurred a few times. The gene calls are TRBV5-1 and TRBJ1-2, with D possibly TRBD1 on 5 matching bases. From germline, CDR1 is SGHRS and CDR2 YFSETQ. Trimming cost V 4 bases and J 2 bases, with 15 bases left between them. The CDR3 has 15 amino acids. This CDR3 reads CASSPGGGGNYGYTF. The CDR3 DNA is TGCGCCAGCAGCCCCGGCGGGGGTGGGAACTATGGCTACACCTTC.

This clone has just one count. V gene TRBV5-4 combines with J gene TRBJ2-3; TRBD2 aligns across 7 bases. Germline assignment: CDR1 SGHNT and CDR2 YYREEE (reference sequence). There are 15 residues in the CDR3. V was clipped by 4 bases and J by 2 bases; unmatched bases: 7. As DNA, the CDR3 is TGTGCCAGCAGCCTGAAGGGACTAAACACAGATACGCAGTATTTT. Protein: CASSLKGLNTDTQYF.

V is TRBV5-6 and J is TRBJ2-1, with D possibly TRBD1 on 5 matching bases. The CDR3 runs to 13 residues. V was trimmed by 4 bases and J by 7 bases, leaving 12 bases between them. The germline CDR1 and CDR2 sequences are SGHDT and YYEEEE. The CDR3 DNA reads as TGTGCCAGCAGCGCGGACATTGAAAATGAGCAGTTCTTC. It codes for CASSADIENEQFF.

The CDR3: CASSSWRGTMNTEAFF. CDR3 sequence (DNA): TGCGCCAGCAGCTCTTGGAGGGGCACAATGAACACTGAAGCTTTCTTT. V and J are TRBV5-1 and TRBJ1-1, with D possibly TRBD1 on 5 matching bases. CDR1 SGHRS and CDR2 YFSETQ come from the germline V gene. V was clipped by 3 bases and J by 0 bases, with 15 bases between them. This CDR3 region has 16 residues.

The chain couples TRBV28 to TRBJ1-2; 7 positions match TRBD1. The CDR3 is 13 amino acids. Germline loops: CDR1 MDHEN, CDR2 SYDVKM. Trimming took 4 bases from V and 4 from J; bases not matched to a gene: 3. The CDR3 sequence: CASSWRQGYGYTF. CDR3 nucleotide sequence: TGTGCCAGCAGTTGGCGACAGGGCTATGGCTACACCTTC.

The chain employs TRBV1 and TRBJ2-3; the table assigns TRBD2, which was not confirmed against the DNA. TRBV1 is a pseudogene locus. The CDR3 length is 20 residues. The CDR3 DNA sequence: TGCACCAGCAGCCAGGCCTATACCCCGACTAGCGGGACTTCTCCAGATACGCAGTATTTT. Protein: CTSSQAYTPTSGTSPDTQYF.

This clone was seen a few times. The chain carries TRBV5-1 and TRBJ1-3; D is perhaps TRBD1 (5 bases). V shed 0 bases and J shed 4 bases, with 20 bases lying between them. The CDR3 has 18 residues. Germline loops: CDR1 SGHRS, CDR2 YFSETQ. CDR3 in amino acids: CASSLASSAGSPGNTIYF. The CDR3 coding sequence is TGCGCCAGCAGCTTGGCGTCTTCGGCAGGGTCTCCAGGAAACACCATATATTTT.

This sequence joins TRBV19 and TRBJ2-7, with D possibly being TRBD2 (5 bases). Looked up from germline, CDR1 is LNHDA and CDR2 is SQIVND (reference sequence). CDR3 size: 13 residues. V lost 5 bases and J 2 bases, leaving 10 bases between the germline ends. In nucleotides, the CDR3 is TGTGCCAGTAGTGGATCGACTACCTACGAGCAGTACTTC. This encodes CASSGSTTYEQYF. Variable domain in full (rest from reference TRBV19 and TRBJ2-7): DGGITQSPKYLFRKEGQNVTLSCEQNLNHDAMYWYRQDPGQGLRLIYYSQIVNDFQKGDIAEGYSVSREKKESFPLTVTSAQKNPTAFYLCASSGSTTYEQYFGPGTRLTVT.

In this sample, this clone turned up a few times. For the CDR3, the DNA is TGTGCCAGCAGGAGGACAGAGAACACTGAAGCTTTCTTT. The encoded protein is CASRRTENTEAFF. The chain joins TRBV2 to TRBJ1-1; a weak D match, TRBD1 (6 bases). Trimming pared 6 bases from V and 1 base from J, leaving 9 bases between. Germline V gene sequence: CDR1 SNHLY, CDR2 FYNNEI. The CDR3 consists of 13 residues.